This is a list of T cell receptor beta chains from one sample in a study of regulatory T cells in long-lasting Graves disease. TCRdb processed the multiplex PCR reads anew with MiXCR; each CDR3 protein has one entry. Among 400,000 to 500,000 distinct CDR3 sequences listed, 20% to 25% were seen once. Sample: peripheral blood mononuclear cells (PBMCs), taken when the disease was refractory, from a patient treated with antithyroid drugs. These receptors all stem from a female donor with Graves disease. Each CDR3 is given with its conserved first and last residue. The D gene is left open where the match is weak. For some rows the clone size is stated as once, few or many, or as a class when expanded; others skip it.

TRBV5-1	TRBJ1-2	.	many	CASSLALGHGYTF	TGCGCCAGCAGCTTGGCCTTGGGCCATGGCTACACCTTC
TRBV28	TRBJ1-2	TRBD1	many	CASWARDSHYGYTF	TGTGCCAGTTGGGCGCGGGACAGTCACTATGGCTACACCTTC
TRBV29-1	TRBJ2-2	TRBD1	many	CSVGQGANTGELFF	TGCAGCGTTGGACAGGGTGCGAACACCGGGGAGCTGTTTTTT
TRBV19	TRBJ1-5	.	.	CASSGTSDRPQHF	TGTGCCAGTAGTGGCACCAGCGACCGGCCCCAGCATTTT
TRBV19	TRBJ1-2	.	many	CASSTTGIYGYTF	TGTGCCAGCAGCACTACAGGGATCTATGGCTACACCTTC
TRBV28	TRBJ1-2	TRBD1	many	CASSSIQGARANYGYTF	TGTGCCAGCAGTTCCATACAGGGGGCGAGGGCTAACTATGGCTACACCTTC
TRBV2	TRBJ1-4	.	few	CASSVSPQGTNEKLFF	TGTGCCAGCAGTGTATCCCCACAGGGAACTAATGAAAAACTGTTTTTT
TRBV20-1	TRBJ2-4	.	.	CSASSGGSGAKNIQYF	TGCAGTGCTAGCTCAGGGGGGAGCGGAGCCAAAAACATTCAGTACTTC
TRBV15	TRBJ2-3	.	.	CATSTTPGSADTQYF	TGTGCCACCAGCACAACCCCGGGGAGTGCAGATACGCAGTATTTT
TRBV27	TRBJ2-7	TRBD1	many	CASRVRTGSYEQYF	TGTGCCAGCAGGGTCAGGACAGGGAGTTACGAGCAGTACTTC
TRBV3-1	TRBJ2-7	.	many	CASSQGLTDGTYEQYF	TGTGCCAGCAGCCAAGGGTTGACAGACGGCACCTACGAGCAGTACTTC
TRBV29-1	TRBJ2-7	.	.	CSVQGQSYEQYF	TGCAGCGTGCAAGGACAGTCCTACGAGCAGTACTTC
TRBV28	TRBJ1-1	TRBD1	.	CASSGGTGVFNTEAFF	TGTGCCAGCAGTGGCGGGACAGGGGTTTTCAACACTGAAGCTTTCTTT
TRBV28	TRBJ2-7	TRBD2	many	CASSPGGPGEQYF	TGTGCCAGCAGTCCGGGAGGGCCGGGTGAGCAGTACTTC
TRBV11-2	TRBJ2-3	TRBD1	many	CASSLAGTGGWGGTDTQYF	TGTGCCAGCAGCCTAGCCGGGACAGGGGGCTGGGGGGGCACAGATACGCAGTATTTT
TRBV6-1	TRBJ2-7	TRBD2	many	CASGDYRYEQYF	TGTGCCAGCGGGGACTACCGTTACGAGCAGTACTTC
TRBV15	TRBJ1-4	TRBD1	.	CATSRDGGTGDEKLFF	TGTGCCACCAGCAGAGATGGCGGGACAGGGGATGAAAAACTGTTTTTT
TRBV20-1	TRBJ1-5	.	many	CSATKGGVYSNQPQHF	TGCAGTGCTACTAAGGGGGGCGTATATAGCAATCAGCCCCAGCATTTT
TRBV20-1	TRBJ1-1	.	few	CSARGRGPDTEAFF	TGCAGTGCTAGAGGCAGGGGTCCGGACACTGAAGCTTTCTTT
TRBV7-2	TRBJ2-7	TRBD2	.	CASRTRRLAGGPRDEQYF	TGTGCCAGCAGAACACGGCGACTAGCGGGAGGTCCTAGGGACGAGCAGTACTTC
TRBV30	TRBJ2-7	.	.	CAWSGALMNEQYF	TGTGCCTGGAGTGGGGCCCTTATGAACGAGCAGTACTTC
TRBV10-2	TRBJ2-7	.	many	CASSEGSGGYEQYF	TGCGCCAGCAGTGAGGGTAGTGGGGGTTACGAGCAGTACTTC
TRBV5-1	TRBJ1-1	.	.	CASSKGGDTEAFF	TGCGCCAGCAGCAAGGGGGGAGACACTGAAGCTTTCTTT
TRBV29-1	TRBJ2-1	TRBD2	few	CSFGLAGVEQFF	TGCAGCTTCGGACTAGCGGGAGTAGAGCAGTTCTTC
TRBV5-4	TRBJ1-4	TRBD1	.	CASRTGGDEKLFF	TGTGCCAGCCGGACAGGGGGCGATGAAAAACTGTTTTTT
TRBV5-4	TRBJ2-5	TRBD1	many	CASSPGGEQETQYF	TGTGCCAGCAGCCCAGGGGGCGAACAAGAGACCCAGTACTTC
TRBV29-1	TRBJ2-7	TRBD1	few	CSVIRGRKAEQYF	TGCAGCGTCATCAGGGGGCGGAAGGCCGAGCAGTACTTC
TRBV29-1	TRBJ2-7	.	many	CSVEIGWEQYF	TGCAGCGTTGAAATAGGGTGGGAGCAGTACTTC
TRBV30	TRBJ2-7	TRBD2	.	CAWSRAGGTEQYF	TGTGCCTGGAGTAGAGCGGGGGGGACCGAGCAGTACTTC
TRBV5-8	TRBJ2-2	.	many	CASSLFITGELFF	TGTGCCAGCAGCTTGTTTATCACCGGGGAGCTGTTTTTT
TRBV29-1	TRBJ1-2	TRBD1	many	CSVFRTGGYGYTF	TGCAGCGTTTTCCGGACAGGGGGCTATGGCTACACCTTC
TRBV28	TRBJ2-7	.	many	CASSLTNRIFAYEQYF	TGTGCCAGCAGTTTAACAAACAGGATTTTCGCCTACGAGCAGTACTTC
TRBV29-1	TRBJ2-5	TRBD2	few	CSVPGLAWQTQYF	TGCAGCGTCCCGGGACTAGCATGGCAGACCCAGTACTTC
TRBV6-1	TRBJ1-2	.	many	CATPPAGTSRGGYTF	TGTGCCACCCCTCCTGCCGGGACCTCGAGAGGGGGCTACACCTTC
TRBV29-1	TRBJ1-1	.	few	CSVEALTENTEAFF	TGCAGCGTTGAAGCCTTGACAGAGAACACTGAAGCTTTCTTT
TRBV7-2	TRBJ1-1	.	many	CASSLALAVEVNTEAFF	TGTGCCAGCAGCTTAGCGCTGGCCGTAGAGGTGAACACTGAAGCTTTCTTT
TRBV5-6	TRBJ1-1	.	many	CASSLWVVAEAFF	TGTGCCAGCAGCTTGTGGGTGGTTGCTGAAGCTTTCTTT
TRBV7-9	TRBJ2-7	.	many	CASSIHEAPEQYF	TGTGCCAGCAGCATCCATGAGGCTCCTGAGCAGTACTTC
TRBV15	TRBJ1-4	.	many	CATNSWGEKLFF	TGTGCCACCAACAGTTGGGGGGAAAAACTGTTTTTT
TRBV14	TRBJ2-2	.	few	CASSSRMAGELFF	TGTGCCAGCAGCTCTAGGATGGCCGGGGAGCTGTTTTTT
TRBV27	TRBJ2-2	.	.	CASSFSGSGELFF	TGTGCCAGCAGTTTTTCAGGGTCCGGGGAGCTGTTTTTT
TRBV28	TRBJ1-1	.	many	CASSLLAEPRTEAFF	TGTGCCAGCAGTTTATTGGCGGAGCCGAGGACTGAAGCTTTCTTT
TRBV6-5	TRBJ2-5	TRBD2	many	CASSYWGGSGSGETQYF	TGTGCCAGCAGTTACTGGGGTGGGAGCGGGAGCGGAGAGACCCAGTACTTC
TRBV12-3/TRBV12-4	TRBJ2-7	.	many	CASSLGHNYEQYF	TGTGCCAGCTCACTTGGACATAACTACGAGCAGTACTTC
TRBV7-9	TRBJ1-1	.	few	CASSLESMNTEAFF	TGTGCCAGCAGCCTAGAAAGCATGAACACTGAAGCTTTCTTT
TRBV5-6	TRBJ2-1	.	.	CASSLNGWRINEQFF	TGTGCCAGCAGCTTGAACGGGTGGAGGATCAATGAGCAGTTCTTC
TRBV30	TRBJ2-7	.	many	CAWGFDEQYF	TGTGCCTGGGGTTTCGACGAGCAGTACTTC